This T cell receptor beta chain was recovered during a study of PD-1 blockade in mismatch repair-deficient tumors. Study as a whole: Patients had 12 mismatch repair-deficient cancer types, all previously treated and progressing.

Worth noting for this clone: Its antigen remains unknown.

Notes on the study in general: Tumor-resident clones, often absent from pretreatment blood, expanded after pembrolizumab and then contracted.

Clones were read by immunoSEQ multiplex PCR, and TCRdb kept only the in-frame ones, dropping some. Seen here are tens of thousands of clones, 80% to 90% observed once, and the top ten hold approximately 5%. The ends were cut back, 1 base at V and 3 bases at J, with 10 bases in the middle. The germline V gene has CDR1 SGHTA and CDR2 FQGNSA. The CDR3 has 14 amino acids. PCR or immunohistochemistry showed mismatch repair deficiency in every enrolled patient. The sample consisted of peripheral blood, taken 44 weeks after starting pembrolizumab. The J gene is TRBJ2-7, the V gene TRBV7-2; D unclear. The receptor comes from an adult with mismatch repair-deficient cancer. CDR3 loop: CASSLDATRYEQYF. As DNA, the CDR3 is TGTGCCAGCAGCTTAGACGCTACCCGCTACGAGCAGTACTTC.